These 27 T cell receptor beta chains were sequenced from one sample in a study of T-cell reconstitution after alpha-beta-depleted transplantation in children. Study-level points and caveats: At one year after transplant, newly produced T cells mostly accounted for T-cell counts and diversity.

No cognate antigen is known for these TCRs. Preparing the TCRbeta library involved the use of unique molecular identifiers. TCRdb called the PCR reads again in MiXCR, with one record for every CDR3 protein. This sample has about 290,000 distinct CDR3 sequences, with over 7.5% found just once. The source was peripheral blood, collected 360 days after TCRalphabeta/CD19-depleted stem cell transplant. Source of these receptors: a female patient younger than 10 who had a stem cell transplant for Fanconi anemia, so the T cells may come from the graft donor.

This clonotype was counted at least ten times. V is TRBV12-3 or TRBV12-4 and J is TRBJ1-1; a weak D match, TRBD1 (6 bases). This CDR3 spans 12 amino acids. Trimming shortened V by 10 bases and J by 3 bases, and 12 bases separated the two germline ends. Written as DNA, the CDR3 is TGTGCCACCATAACAGGGTACACTGAAGCTTTCTTT. This codes for CATITGYTEAFF.

The rearrangement joins TRBV12-3 or TRBV12-4 to TRBJ2-7; TRBD2 matches 8 bases. This CDR3 is built from 18 residues. With 3 bases clipped from V and 4 bases from J, the junction kept 17 bases outside the gene matches. CDR3 coding DNA: TGTGCCAGCAGTTTTCGGGGGGGCTCCAGTGCGTCCCCTTACGAGCAGTACTTC. Translation: CASSFRGGSSASPYEQYF.

This clonotype was picked up many times. The V and J genes are TRBV7-2 and TRBJ2-1; D ambiguous. Trimming removed 1 base at V and 8 bases at J, with 6 bases between. CDR3 length equals 12 residues. CDR1 is SGHTA and CDR2 is FQGNSA in the germline V gene. The CDR3 protein is CASSLVRDEQFF. CDR3 DNA sequence: TGTGCCAGCAGCTTAGTAAGGGATGAGCAGTTCTTC.

The V gene is TRBV20-1, the J gene TRBJ1-2; D gene ambiguous. The V gene's germline CDR1 is DFQATT and CDR2 SNEGSKA (reference sequence). CDR3 length: 13 amino acids. The ends were cut back, 6 bases at V and 8 bases at J, with 19 bases in the middle. This chain's CDR3 is CSAQIAPMMGYTF. In DNA form, the CDR3 reads TGCAGTGCACAAATAGCCCCAATGATGGGCTACACCTTC.

This clonotype was picked up a small number of times. V usage is TRBV28 and J usage is TRBJ1-5; D ambiguous. The CDR3 totals 15 residues. Trimming stripped 2 bases from V and 7 bases from J, with 15 bases between. From germline, CDR1 is MDHEN and CDR2 SYDVKM. CDR3 in amino acids: CASSLGYRTGQPQHF. The CDR3 bases are TGTGCCAGCAGTTTAGGTTATCGTACGGGACAGCCCCAGCATTTT.

Only a few counts were recorded for this clonotype. The V call is TRBV7-2, the J call TRBJ2-1, with 10 bases that match TRBD2. CDR3 length equals 18 residues. With 3 bases clipped from V and 5 bases from J, the junction kept 13 bases outside the gene matches. Germline CDR1 reads SGHTA; CDR2 reads FQGNSA. The CDR3 DNA reads as TGTGCCAGCAGCTTGGCCCCCCCTCTAGCGGGGGTTGACAATGAGCAGTTCTTC. Amino acids: CASSLAPPLAGVDNEQFF.

Worth noting for this clonotype: Without the conserved terminal phenylalanine or tryptophan, this CDR3 likely stems from a read error. The genes are TRBV6-1 and TRBJ1-1; 7 nucleotides match TRBD1. CDR3 length equals 14 residues. V shed 2 bases and J 6 bases; nucleotides not matched to a gene: 6. CDR1 and CDR2 (germline): MNHNS, SASEGT. This chain's CDR3 is CASSELDRDSEAFS. Written as DNA, the CDR3 is TGTGCCAGCAGTGAACTCGACAGGGACTCTGAAGCTTTCTCT.

This clonotype showed up many times. The rearrangement links TRBV24-1 to TRBJ2-2; D not resolved. Trimming shortened V by 1 base and J by 7 bases, and 0 bases separated the two germline ends. Germline CDR1 reads KGHDR; CDR2 reads SFDVKD. The CDR3 runs to 11 residues. CDR3 sequence (DNA): TGTGCCACCAGTGATTTCGGGGAGCTGTTTTTT. This translates into CATSDFGELFF.

Here the CDR3 DNA reads TGTGCCAGCAGTTTCTTGACAGGGAGGTCTGAAGCTTTCTTT. Amino acids: CASSFLTGRSEAFF. The V gene is TRBV6-5, the J gene TRBJ1-1; TRBD1 matches at 7 bases. Trimming removed 4 bases from V and 6 bases from J; junction bases left unmatched: 8. CDR1 is MNHEY and CDR2 is SVGAGI in the germline V gene. The CDR3 is made up of 14 amino acids.

This rearrangement joins TRBV4-1 to TRBJ2-1, with 9 bases aligning to TRBD1. There are 15 residues in the CDR3. Germline values: CDR1 MGHRA, CDR2 YSYEKL. V lost 4 bases to trimming and J lost 8 bases; unmatched junction nucleotides: 9. The CDR3 spells CASSPGTGLRDEQFF. The CDR3 nucleotides read TGCGCCAGCAGCCCCGGGACAGGGCTCCGCGATGAGCAGTTCTTC.

This clonotype was recorded at least ten times. The CDR3 region is CASSEGRPSYNEQFF. The CDR3 nucleotides read TGTGCCAGCAGTGAAGGTCGCCCCTCCTACAATGAGCAGTTCTTC. V usage is TRBV2 and J usage is TRBJ2-1, with D unclear. The CDR3 contains 15 residues. Trimming shortened V by 1 base and J by 0 bases, and 7 bases separated the two germline ends. Looked up from germline, CDR1 is SNHLY and CDR2 is FYNNEI.

This clonotype was seen many times. The rearrangement links TRBV20-1 to TRBJ2-3; D remains ambiguous. This CDR3 region has 11 residues. Trimming took off 3 bases at V and 2 bases at J, with 3 bases between the two ends. CDR1 is DFQATT, CDR2 SNEGSKA, per germline (reference sequence). The CDR3 DNA reads as TGCAGTGCTAGTCCCACAGATACGCAGTATTTT. It yields the protein CSASPTDTQYF.

This clonotype came up many times. The chain uses TRBV6-5 and TRBJ1-2; weak D call: TRBD1 (5 bases). The CDR3 is made up of 13 amino acids. Per the germline V gene, CDR1 is MNHEY and CDR2 is SVGAGI. V was cut by 7 bases and J by 5 bases, with 14 bases left in between. The CDR3 reads CASMDISIYGYTF. In DNA, the CDR3 is TGTGCCAGCATGGACATCTCGATTTATGGCTACACCTTC.

At least ten counts were recorded for this clonotype. The chain carries TRBV20-1 and TRBJ2-2; TRBD1 aligns across 8 bases. Germline V gives CDR1 DFQATT, CDR2 SNEGSKA (reference sequence). The ends lost 0 bases at V and 3 bases at J; junction bases unmatched: 9. The CDR3 is 17 amino acids. CDR3 protein: CSARDEDRVWDTGELFF. The CDR3 nucleotides are TGCAGTGCTAGAGACGAGGACAGGGTTTGGGACACCGGGGAGCTGTTTTTT.

This clonotype was seen only a few times. The rearrangement uses TRBV6-5 and TRBJ1-6; D unclear. From germline, CDR1 is MNHEY and CDR2 SVGAGI. Trimming removed 2 bases at V and 7 bases at J, with 12 bases between. The CDR3 extends over 15 amino acids. Here the CDR3 DNA reads TGTGCCAGCAGTTACGACGGCCTATGGAATTCACCCCTCCACTTT. Its protein product is CASSYDGLWNSPLHF.

This clonotype was seen repeatedly, ten times or more. This sequence joins TRBV12-3 or TRBV12-4 and TRBJ2-1; 7 positions agree with TRBD1. V shed 5 bases and J 10 bases; nucleotides not matched to a gene: 14. CDR3 length equals 15 residues. Here the CDR3 reads CASSPLTGKDREQFF. CDR3 nucleotide sequence: TGTGCCAGCAGTCCTCTGACAGGGAAAGATCGAGAGCAGTTCTTC.

This clonotype has just one count. The CDR3 coding sequence is TGTGCCAGCTCGCCCGTCGGGGGGGAAAACACCATATATTTT. It specifies CASSPVGGENTIYF. The chain employs TRBV18 and TRBJ1-3, with D tentatively TRBD1 (5 bases). Trimming took off 6 bases at V and 6 bases at J, with 15 bases between the two ends. Germline V gene lookup returns CDR1 KGHSH and CDR2 LQKENI. CDR3 length: 14 residues.

Ten or more counts support this clonotype. This sequence joins TRBV5-6 and TRBJ2-1; the D gene is possibly TRBD1 (5 bases). CDR1 and CDR2 from the germline V gene are SGHDT and YYEEEE. V gave up 4 bases and J gave up 0 bases, with 8 bases separating them. This CDR3 is 14 amino acids long. The CDR3 spells CASSAGNSYNEQFF. As DNA, the CDR3 is TGTGCCAGCAGCGCAGGGAACTCCTACAATGAGCAGTTCTTC.

This clonotype has ten or more counts. V is TRBV29-1 and J is TRBJ2-1, with D possibly being TRBD1 (6 bases). Germline CDR1 is SQVTM and CDR2 is ANQGSEA. This CDR3 is built from 13 residues. V lost 4 bases and J 9 bases, leaving 16 bases between the germline ends. CDR3 region: CSVVPRQDGEQFF. CDR3 coding DNA: TGCAGCGTTGTCCCCCGACAGGATGGTGAGCAGTTCTTC.

On this clonotype: This may be a read error, as it is one base from a much larger clone. The rearrangement links TRBV20-1 to TRBJ1-1; TRBD1 matches at 7 bases. This CDR3 has 13 residues. Germline CDR1 reads DFQATT; CDR2 reads SNEGSKA (reference sequence). In nucleotides, the CDR3 is TGCAGTGCTTCCGGGACAGCAAACACTGAAGCTTACTTT. Its protein product is CSASGTANTEAYF.

This clonotype was observed at least ten times. J is TRBJ2-5 and V is TRBV29-1; TRBD2 might be the D (6 bases). V lost 5 bases and J lost 5, with 12 bases in between. This CDR3 spans 12 amino acids. From germline, CDR1 is SQVTM and CDR2 ANQGSEA. DNA of the CDR3: TGCAGCGTTTCGGAGGGCGCGGAGACCCAGTACTTC. Its protein product is CSVSEGAETQYF.

The chain employs TRBV28 and TRBJ2-1; TRBD1 is a possible D gene (6 bases). The V end lost 5 bases, the J end lost 1 base, and 15 bases lay between the germline ends. The germline V gene has CDR1 MDHEN and CDR2 SYDVKM. CDR3 size: 16 residues. CDR3 in amino acids: CASSSSRGRSYNEQFF. The CDR3 DNA reads as TGTGCCAGCAGTAGCAGCAGGGGTCGGTCCTACAATGAGCAGTTCTTC.

This clonotype has a handful of counts. The CDR3 spells CASSSSGGINEKLFF. Written as DNA, the CDR3 is TGTGCCAGCAGCTCCTCGGGAGGGATTAATGAAAAACTGTTTTTT. The chain uses TRBV11-2 and TRBJ1-4; D gene unclear. This CDR3 spans 15 amino acids. CDR1 and CDR2 (germline): SGHAT, FQNNGV. Trimming stripped 4 bases from V and 4 bases from J, with 13 bases between.

The rearrangement links TRBV5-4 to TRBJ2-1; perhaps TRBD1 as D (6 bases). Per germline, CDR1 SGHNT and CDR2 YYREEE (reference sequence). The CDR3 runs to 14 residues. Between the trimmed V and J ends, which lost 5 bases and 9 bases, there was a span of 18 bases. CDR3: CASSTGLFASEQFF. For the CDR3, the DNA is TGTGCCAGCAGTACAGGGTTATTCGCAAGTGAGCAGTTCTTC.

This clonotype was seen at least ten times. This chain joins TRBV24-1 and TRBJ2-7; D not certain. Germline lookup yields CDR1 KGHDR and CDR2 SFDVKD. CDR3 length: 12 residues. Trimming pared 4 bases from V and 3 bases from J, leaving 6 bases between. The CDR3 protein is CATSERGYEQYF. For the CDR3, the DNA is TGTGCCACCAGTGAACGAGGCTACGAGCAGTACTTC.

The chain recombines TRBV7-9 with TRBJ2-5; no clear D. Trimming stripped 1 base from V and 1 base from J, with 10 bases between. In germline, CDR1 is SEHNR, CDR2 FQNEAQ (reference sequence). This CDR3 spans 15 amino acids. CDR3 sequence: CASSLVTAPQETQYF. The CDR3 DNA reads as TGTGCCAGCAGCTTAGTGACGGCCCCCCAAGAGACCCAGTACTTC.

This clonotype was seen at least ten times. The chain joins TRBV12-3 or TRBV12-4 to TRBJ2-3; D unresolved. With 6 bases removed from V and 2 bases from J, the gap between germline ends came to 6 bases. This CDR3 spans 12 amino acids. CDR3 loop: CASRQNTDTQYF. Written as DNA, the CDR3 is TGTGCCAGCAGGCAGAACACAGATACGCAGTATTTT.